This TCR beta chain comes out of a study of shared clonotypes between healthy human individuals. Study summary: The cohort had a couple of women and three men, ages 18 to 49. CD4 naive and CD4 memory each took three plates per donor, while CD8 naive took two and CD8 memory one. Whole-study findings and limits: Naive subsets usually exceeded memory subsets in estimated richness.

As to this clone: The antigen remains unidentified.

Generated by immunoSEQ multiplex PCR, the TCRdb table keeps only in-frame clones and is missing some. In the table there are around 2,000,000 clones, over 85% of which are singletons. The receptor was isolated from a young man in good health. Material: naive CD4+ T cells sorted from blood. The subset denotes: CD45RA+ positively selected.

CDR3 bases: TGTGCCAGTAATGGTGCCGAGGGTCAGCCCCAGCATTTT. The encoded protein is CASNGAEGQPQHF. The gene calls are TRBV19 and TRBJ1-5; D is undetermined. Trimming cost V 7 bases and J 6 bases, with 13 bases left between them. Germline loops: CDR1 LNHDA, CDR2 SQIVND (reference sequence). The CDR3 consists of 13 residues.